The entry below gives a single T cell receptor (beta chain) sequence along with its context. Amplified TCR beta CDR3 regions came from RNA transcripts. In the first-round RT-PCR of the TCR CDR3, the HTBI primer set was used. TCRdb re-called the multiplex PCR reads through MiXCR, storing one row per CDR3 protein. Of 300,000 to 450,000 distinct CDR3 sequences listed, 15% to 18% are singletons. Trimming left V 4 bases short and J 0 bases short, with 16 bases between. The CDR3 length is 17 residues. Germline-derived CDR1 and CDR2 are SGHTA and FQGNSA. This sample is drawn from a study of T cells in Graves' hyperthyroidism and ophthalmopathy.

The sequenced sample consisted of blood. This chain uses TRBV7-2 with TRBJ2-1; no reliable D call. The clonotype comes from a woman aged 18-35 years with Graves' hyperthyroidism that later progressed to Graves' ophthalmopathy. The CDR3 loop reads CASSSQLQHFSYNEQFF. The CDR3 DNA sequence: TGTGCCAGCAGCTCCCAGTTACAGCATTTCTCCTACAATGAGCAGTTCTTC.